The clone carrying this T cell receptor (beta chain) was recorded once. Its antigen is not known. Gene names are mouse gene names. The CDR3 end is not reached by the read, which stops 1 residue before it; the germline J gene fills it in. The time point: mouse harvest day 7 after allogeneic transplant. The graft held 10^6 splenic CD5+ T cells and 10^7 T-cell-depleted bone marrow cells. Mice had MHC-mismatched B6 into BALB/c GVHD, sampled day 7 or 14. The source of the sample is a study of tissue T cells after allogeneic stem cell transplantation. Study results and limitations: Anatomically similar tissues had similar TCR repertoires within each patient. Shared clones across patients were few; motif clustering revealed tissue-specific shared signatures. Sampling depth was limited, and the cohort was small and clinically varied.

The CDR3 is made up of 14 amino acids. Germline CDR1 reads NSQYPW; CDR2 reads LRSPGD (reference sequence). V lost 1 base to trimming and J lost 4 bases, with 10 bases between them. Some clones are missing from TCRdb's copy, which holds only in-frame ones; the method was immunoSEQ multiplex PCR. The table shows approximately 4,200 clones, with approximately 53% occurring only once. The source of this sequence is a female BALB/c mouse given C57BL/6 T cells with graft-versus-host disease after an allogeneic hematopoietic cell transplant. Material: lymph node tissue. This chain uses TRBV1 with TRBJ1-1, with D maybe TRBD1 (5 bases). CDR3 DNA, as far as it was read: TGCACCTGCAGTGCAGGGCAGGGAGGCACAGAAGTCTTC. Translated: CTCSAGQGGTEVF. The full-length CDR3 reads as CTCSAGQGGTEVFF.